The rows below give T cell receptor beta chains drawn from one sample of a study of T cells in Graves' hyperthyroidism and ophthalmopathy. TCRdb itself ran the multiplex PCR reads through MiXCR, one entry per CDR3 protein. The top ten clones hold 15% to 20% of a sample with 540,000 or so distinct CDR3 sequences, around 46% of them seen once. Sequencing was done on a sample of peripheral blood or thyroid tissue (not recorded which). These receptors all stem from an adult woman with Graves' disease, either hyperthyroidism or ophthalmopathy (not recorded which). Both conserved end residues are part of each CDR3. A D gene is named only where the DNA matches it firmly. Clone size is not always given. Where it is, it says once, few, many or a class for expanded clones.

V gene	CDR3 length	D gene	J gene	clone size	CDR3 protein	CDR3 DNA
TRBV12-3/TRBV12-4	13	NA	TRBJ1-1	many	CASRRDRHTEAFF	TGTGCCAGCAGACGGGACCGTCACACTGAAGCTTTCTTT
TRBV20-1	11	NA	TRBJ1-1	NA	CSATGYTEAFF	TGCAGCGCGACAGGCTACACTGAAGCTTTCTTT
TRBV20-1	16	TRBD1	TRBJ2-7	NA	CSALDSRTGGPMVQYF	TGCAGTGCACTTGACAGCCGGACAGGGGGTCCTATGGTGCAGTACTTC
TRBV12-3/TRBV12-4	14	NA	TRBJ1-2	many	CASSLASHSPGYTF	TGTGCCAGCAGTTTAGCGTCACACTCCCCCGGCTACACCTTC
TRBV18	16	NA	TRBJ1-6	NA	CASSPNRQDNNSPLHF	TGTGCCAGCTCACCCAACCGACAGGACAATAATTCACCCCTCCACTTT
TRBV6-5	15	NA	TRBJ2-5	NA	CASRIRGAVRETQYF	TGTGCCAGCAGGATAAGAGGGGCGGTTCGGGAGACCCAGTACTTC
TRBV10-2	13	NA	TRBJ1-5	NA	CASSAGPYGPQHF	TGCGCCAGCAGCGCCGGACCCTACGGACCCCAGCATTTT
TRBV20-1	15	TRBD2	TRBJ2-7	many	CSARDEASGDLGQYF	TGCAGTGCTAGAGATGAGGCTAGCGGTGACTTGGGACAGTACTTC
TRBV6-5	13	NA	TRBJ2-5	NA	CASSYSKWETQYF	TGTGCCAGCAGTTACTCGAAGTGGGAGACCCAGTACTTC
TRBV10-3	12	NA	TRBJ2-7	many	CAVTTNGYEQYF	TGTGCCGTCACCACTAATGGCTACGAGCAGTACTTC
TRBV12-3/TRBV12-4	14	TRBD1	TRBJ1-1	many	CASSQGEVNTEAFF	TGTGCCAGCAGTCAGGGGGAGGTTAACACTGAAGCTTTCTTT
TRBV7-9	14	TRBD2	TRBJ2-7	NA	CASSQGQGLAEQYF	TGCGCCAGCAGCCAAGGGCAGGGACTAGCGGAGCAGTACTTC
TRBV5-6	14	TRBD2	TRBJ2-7	NA	CASRNPGTTYEQYF	TGTGCCAGCAGGAACCCCGGGACTACCTACGAGCAGTACTTC
TRBV11-2	18	TRBD1	TRBJ2-6	NA	CASSQVTGGPSGANVLTF	TGTGCCAGCAGCCAGGTGACAGGGGGACCCTCTGGGGCCAACGTCCTGACTTTC
TRBV25-1	14	NA	TRBJ1-3	NA	CACSGRISGNTIYF	TGTGCCTGCTCCGGACGGATCTCTGGAAACACCATATACTTT
TRBV25-1	14	NA	TRBJ1-1	many	CASSEGGLLTEAFF	TGTGCCAGCAGTGAAGGGGGTCTGTTAACTGAAGCTTTCTTT
TRBV11-1	15	TRBD2	TRBJ2-5	NA	CASSWTSGSTKTQYF	TGTGCCAGCAGCTGGACTAGCGGGAGTACTAAGACCCAGTACTTC
TRBV7-2	14	NA	TRBJ2-7	NA	CASSVDWQSYEQHF	TGTGCCAGCAGTGTAGATTGGCAGTCCTACGAGCAGCACTTC
TRBV29-1	11	TRBD1	TRBJ1-2	NA	CSVGGQHGYTF	TGCAGCGTCGGGGGACAGCATGGCTACACCTTC
TRBV30	19	TRBD2	TRBJ2-6	many	CAWRAPLAGTSSGANVLTF	TGTGCCTGGAGGGCCCCCCTAGCGGGAACGAGCTCTGGGGCCAACGTCCTGACTTTC
TRBV20-1	15	TRBD2	TRBJ2-2	many	CSAPSLAENTGELFF	TGCAGTGCCCCGTCCCTAGCGGAAAACACCGGGGAGCTGTTTTTT
TRBV6-6	14	NA	TRBJ1-4	NA	CASLRPGDGETLFF	TGTGCCAGCCTAAGGCCAGGGGATGGGGAGACACTGTTTTTT
TRBV7-3	15	NA	TRBJ2-5	NA	CASSLGSTGEGAQYF	TGTGCCAGCAGCTTAGGTTCGACCGGGGAGGGGGCCCAGTACTTC
TRBV13	15	NA	TRBJ2-7	NA	CASSLPAASSYEQYF	TGTGCCAGCAGCTTACCAGCGGCAAGCTCCTACGAGCAGTACTTC
TRBV10-3	15	TRBD1	TRBJ2-3	NA	CAISGNGQAADTQYF	TGTGCCATCAGTGGGAATGGACAGGCAGCAGATACGCAGTATTTT
TRBV28	17	TRBD1	TRBJ1-6	NA	CASRPRRVDRVDSPLHF	TGTGCCAGCAGACCCAGGCGGGTGGACAGGGTAGATTCACCCCTCCACTTT
TRBV10-2	12	NA	TRBJ2-7	many	CASSRNTYEQYF	TGCGCCAGCAGTAGAAACACCTACGAGCAGTACTTC
TRBV7-2	14	TRBD1	TRBJ1-5	many	CASSFGTGPGPQHF	TGTGCCAGCAGCTTCGGGACAGGTCCTGGGCCCCAGCATTTT
TRBV29-1	12	NA	TRBJ1-1	few	CSAGMGRTEAFF	TGCAGCGCCGGGATGGGGAGAACTGAAGCTTTCTTT
TRBV20-1	14	NA	TRBJ1-4	NA	CSASSGQEGEKLFF	TGCAGTGCTAGCTCCGGGCAGGAAGGTGAAAAACTGTTTTTT
TRBV3-1	16	NA	TRBJ2-6	many	CASSQAFYSGANVLTF	TGTGCCAGCAGCCAAGCGTTCTACTCTGGGGCCAACGTCCTGACTTTC
TRBV30	15	TRBD1	TRBJ1-4	NA	CAWSTTGALNEKLFF	TGTGCCTGGAGCACCACAGGGGCCCTTAATGAAAAACTGTTTTTT
TRBV7-9	14	TRBD1	TRBJ1-1	NA	CASSATGGFTEAFF	TGTGCCAGCAGTGCGACAGGGGGATTCACTGAAGCTTTCTTT
TRBV2	15	TRBD1	TRBJ1-5	once	CASSGMGQGVQPQHF	TGTGCCAGCAGTGGCATGGGACAGGGGGTTCAGCCCCAGCATTTT
TRBV11-2	15	TRBD2	TRBJ2-5	NA	CASSHRLADQETQYF	TGCGCCAGCAGCCACCGACTAGCGGACCAAGAGACCCAGTACTTC
TRBV24-1	12	NA	TRBJ2-7	NA	CATSTTGLEQYF	TGTGCCACCAGTACTACAGGCCTTGAGCAGTACTTC
TRBV20-1	16	TRBD2	TRBJ2-5	NA	CSASIGLAGERETQYF	TGCAGTGCTTCTATTGGACTAGCGGGAGAACGTGAGACCCAGTACTTC
TRBV19	12	NA	TRBJ1-2	many	CASRQGSYGYTF	TGTGCCAGTAGACAGGGATCCTATGGCTACACCTTC
TRBV10-3	15	TRBD2	TRBJ2-5	NA	CAGLAGGPRGETQYF	TGTGCGGGTCTAGCGGGAGGGCCTAGGGGAGAGACCCAGTACTTC
TRBV28	13	TRBD1	TRBJ1-2	NA	CASSFQGGYGYTF	TGTGCCAGCAGTTTCCAGGGGGGCTATGGCTACACCTTC
TRBV20-1	13	TRBD1	TRBJ1-2	NA	CSARTGVDYGYTF	TGCAGTGCTAGGACAGGGGTGGACTATGGCTACACCTTC
TRBV20-1	13	NA	TRBJ1-5	few	CSARGQGRQPQHF	TGCAGTGCTAGAGGGCAGGGTCGACAGCCCCAGCATTTT
TRBV20-1	12	NA	TRBJ1-6	many	CSARSSHSPLHF	TGCAGTGCCAGGAGCTCTCATTCACCCCTCCACTTT
TRBV28	13	NA	TRBJ2-7	few	CASSFSNPYEQYF	TGTGCCAGCAGTTTTAGCAACCCCTACGAGCAGTACTTC
TRBV5-1	16	NA	TRBJ2-2	NA	CASSLTRAGNTGELFF	TGCGCCAGCAGCTTGACCAGGGCAGGGAACACCGGGGAGCTGTTTTTT
TRBV10-2	16	NA	TRBJ1-3	many	CASRHRESAPGNTIYF	TGCGCCAGCAGGCACAGGGAATCGGCTCCTGGAAACACCATATATTTT
TRBV20-1	13	TRBD2	TRBJ2-7	NA	CSATSGGSYEQYF	TGCAGTGCTACTAGCGGGGGATCCTACGAGCAGTACTTC
TRBV5-5	13	NA	TRBJ2-5	NA	CASSSPWGETQYF	TGTGCCAGCAGCTCCCCTTGGGGAGAGACCCAGTACTTC
TRBV4-1	14	NA	TRBJ1-1	many	CASSHPRGRAEAFF	TGCGCCAGCAGCCACCCCAGGGGTAGGGCTGAAGCTTTCTTT